This TCR beta chain was profiled in a study of blood T cell repertoires in COVID-19. This clone appeared once. Residents of 24 US areas, aged roughly 18 to 90 years, made up the participants. The V segment lost 4 bases and the J segment 0 bases; nucleotides outside the gene matches: 6. Germline loops: CDR1 SGHNT, CDR2 YENEEA. This CDR3 is built from 18 residues. Per the authors' pipeline: Counts of nucleated cells, estimated from reference gene primer amplification, were obtained. Assay: immunoSEQ multiplex PCR; the TCRdb copy retains only in-frame clones and omits some. V and J calls and clone size are copied from that table; D and trimming were computed from the DNA. The sample lists a few hundred thousand clones, approximately 79% occurring once.

The sample was PBMCs or T cells enriched from blood (not recorded which). This clonotype was sampled from a man under 40 with acute COVID-19. J is TRBJ2-1 and V is TRBV11-3; 13 bases line up with TRBD2. In nucleotides, the CDR3 is TGTGCCAGCAGCTCAACCCGGACTAGCGGGAGCTCCTACAATGAGCAGTTCTTC. Translating gives CASSSTRTSGSSYNEQFF.